Listed below are T cell receptor beta chains from one sample, sequenced in a study of T cell responses to AZD1222 COVID-19 vaccine. Clones were read by immunoSEQ multiplex PCR, and TCRdb kept only the in-frame ones, dropping some. The sample holds about 93,000 clones, roughly nine tenths seen once. Specimen: peripheral blood, collected 28 days after the second AZD1222 dose. These receptors were collected from an adult who received the AZD1222 COVID-19 vaccine. The CDR3 runs from the conserved cysteine through the conserved F or W. A D gene is named only where the DNA matches it firmly. Expanded clones are given a class, and other clones once, few, many or no size at all.

>TRBJ1-4|-|TRBV19|once
CASSTRTGGANEKLFF
TGTGCCAGTAGTACCAGGACGGGCGGGGCTAATGAAAAACTGTTTTTT
>TRBJ2-3|-|TRBV7-6|-
CASSLGEVGRIMGTDTQYF
TGTGCCAGCAGCTTAGGGGAGGTTGGACGGATAATGGGCACAGATACGCAGTATTTT
>TRBJ1-3|-|TRBV18|once
CASSSGSADSEEGNTIYF
TGTGCCAGCTCATCAGGGTCGGCGGACTCCGAGGAGGGAAACACCATATATTTT
>TRBJ2-7|-|TRBV6-6|-
CASSYSVFREGQYF
TGTGCCAGCAGTTACTCCGTTTTCCGGGAAGGGCAGTACTTC
>TRBJ1-1|-|TRBV3-1/TRBV3-2|-
CASSPPGYPLNTEAFF
TGTGCCAGCAGCCCCCCAGGGTACCCCCTGAACACTGAAGCTTTCTTT
>TRBJ1-2|TRBD1|TRBV27|-
CASRTTGGGYGYTF
TGTGCCAGCAGGACGACAGGGGGGGGCTATGGCTACACCTTC
>TRBJ2-7|TRBD2|TRBV5-5|once
CASSPLGGPLSYEQYF
TGTGCCAGCAGCCCATTGGGAGGGCCATTATCCTACGAGCAGTACTTC
>TRBJ1-2|-|TRBV12-3/TRBV12-4|-
CASSLAPNYGYTF
TGTGCCAGCAGTTTAGCACCTAACTATGGCTACACCTTC
>TRBJ2-6|TRBD1|TRBV7-3|-
CASSLSPGQGLSGANVLTF
TGTGCCAGCAGCTTATCCCCGGGACAGGGACTCTCTGGGGCCAACGTCCTGACTTTC
>TRBJ2-2|-|TRBV30|-
CAWSGFIGGELFF
TGTGCCTGGAGCGGATTTATTGGCGGGGAGCTGTTTTTT
>TRBJ1-1|TRBD1|TRBV6-5|-
CASSYEGARSAFF
TGTGCCAGCAGTTACGAGGGGGCGCGTTCGGCTTTCTTT
>TRBJ2-3|TRBD2|TRBV5-4|-
CASSFWKSGSSDTQYF
TGTGCCAGCAGCTTTTGGAAAAGCGGGAGTTCAGATACGCAGTATTTT
>TRBJ1-1|-|TRBV19|-
CASSIFLSESSEAFF
TGTGCCAGTAGTATATTTCTCTCTGAGTCTAGTGAAGCTTTCTTT
>TRBJ2-7|TRBD1|TRBV19|few
CASSKTGSYEQYF
TGTGCCAGTAGTAAGACAGGGTCCTACGAGCAGTACTTC
>TRBJ2-4|TRBD2|TRBV30|once
CAWSGLAGAKNIQYF
TGTGCCTGGTCCGGGCTAGCGGGAGCCAAAAACATTCAGTACTTC
>TRBJ1-5|-|TRBV5-6|-
CASSLRPLAPGNHQPQHF
TGTGCCAGCAGCTTACGACCGTTAGCCCCTGGGAATCATCAGCCCCAGCATTTT
>TRBJ1-1|-|TRBV30|-
CAWSYKIRVGFLRDTEAFF
TGTGCCTGGAGTTATAAGATCCGGGTTGGGTTTTTAAGGGACACTGAAGCTTTCTTT
>TRBJ2-1|TRBD2|TRBV11-2|-
CASSFLAGGYNEQFF
TGTGCCAGCAGCTTTCTAGCGGGAGGATACAATGAGCAGTTCTTC
>TRBJ2-7|-|TRBV18|-
CASSPPSRAYEQYF
TGTGCCAGCTCACCACCAAGCAGGGCCTACGAGCAGTACTTC
>TRBJ1-1|-|TRBV9|few
CASGRWKDTEAFF
TGTGCCAGCGGGAGATGGAAGGACACTGAAGCTTTCTTT
>TRBJ1-1|TRBD1|TRBV6-5|-
CASSPRGRITEAFF
TGTGCCAGCAGTCCCAGGGGGCGCATCACTGAAGCTTTCTTT
>TRBJ2-1|-|TRBV24-1|-
CATSDHRGEQFF
TGTGCCACCAGTGACCATAGGGGTGAGCAGTTCTTC
>TRBJ1-6|-|TRBV7-2|-
CASSLALVSPLHF
TGTGCCAGCAGCTTAGCGTTGGTTTCACCCCTCCACTTT
>TRBJ2-5|TRBD2|TRBV30|-
CAWKRVGGVETQYF
TGTGCCTGGAAGAGGGTCGGGGGGGTAGAGACCCAGTACTTC
>TRBJ1-2|TRBD1|TRBV9|-
CASSTDRAGYTF
TGTGCCAGCAGCACTGACAGGGCTGGCTACACCTTC
>TRBJ1-3|-|TRBV19|once
CASSTQGGNTIYF
TGTGCCAGTAGTACCCAGGGCGGAAACACCATATATTTT
>TRBJ1-1|TRBD1|TRBV23-1|-
CASRHPMSRGQGTTRDTEAFF
TGCGCCAGCCGACATCCGATGTCGAGGGGACAGGGGACGACGAGGGACACTGAAGCTTTCTTT
>TRBJ1-1|-|TRBV5-6|-
CASSLGLGNTEAFF
TGTGCCAGCAGCTTGGGGCTAGGGAACACTGAAGCTTTCTTT
>TRBJ1-5|-|TRBV7-8|once
CASSLLDQPQHF
TGTGCCAGCAGCCTATTGGATCAGCCCCAGCATTTT
>TRBJ1-1|-|TRBV15|-
CATSRVKTSGTEAFF
TGTGCCACCAGCAGAGTTAAAACCTCGGGGACTGAAGCTTTCTTT
>TRBJ1-1|-|TRBV30|-
CAWSVRAVEAFF
TGTGCCTGGAGTGTAAGGGCTGTTGAAGCTTTCTTT